The T cell receptor (beta chain) under discussion was sequenced for a study of CD8+CD57+ T cells in acquired aplastic anemia. Turning to the study itself: Quantities of DNA derived from sorted CD4+ and CD8+ cells averaged around 3.2 ug. Approximately 10 million reads, on average, were obtained for CD4+ cells from healthy donors.

Ten or more counts support this clonotype. As yet, its antigen is unknown. Study-wide results and limits: Found in both controls and patients were twenty-nine CD8+ CDR3 sequences.

The use of genomic DNA as template underpinned the TCR beta VDJ and CDR3 profiling. TCRdb analysed the reads with MiXCR anew, one entry per CDR3 protein. The top ten clones hold approximately 1.2% of a sample with about 220,000 distinct CDR3 sequences, 34% of them seen once. Looked up from germline, CDR1 is SEHNR and CDR2 is FQNEAQ (reference sequence). This CDR3 spans 17 amino acids. V shed 0 bases and J shed 3 bases, with 18 bases lying between them. The origin of this receptor is a human donor in good health, serving as a control. This chain connects TRBV7-9 to TRBJ2-7, with D possibly TRBD1 on 6 matching bases. Material: sorted CD4+, CD8+, or CD8+CD57+ T cells (not recorded which) from PBMCs. The CDR3 DNA is TGTGCCAGCAGCTTAGCGGCAGGGGTTTTGTCCCACTACGAGCAGTACTTC. This sequence encodes CASSLAAGVLSHYEQYF.